Below, 15 T cell receptor beta chains from the same sample are listed, as sequenced in a study of blood T cells in healthy people across ages (dated by TCRdb to about 2015). The library was built by means of 5' RACE. Instrument used: Illumina HiSeq 2500. The second PCR ran for about 6 to 12 cycles and used a J-beta primer mix along with a sample-barcoded 5' primer. The public reads were reprocessed in TCRdb via fastp at Q25 and MiXCR, keeping in-frame beta chains. Rows are unified per CDR3 protein, each entry keeping the most common DNA and genes. For this sample there are around 500,000 distinct CDR3 sequences; over 25% appear just once. The ten biggest clones cover over 3.5% of the sample. These data are also associated with another study on T cells of mothers and their children.

Sequencing was performed on blood. All receptors come from a boy younger than 10 in good health.

This clonotype was recorded at least ten times. V usage is TRBV27 and J usage is TRBJ2-7; 11 bases are a match to TRBD1. This CDR3 region has 14 residues. V was pared by 6 bases and J by 3 bases, with 4 bases of the junction left unmatched. CDR1 and CDR2 from the germline V gene are MNHEY and SMNVEV (reference sequence). CDR3 in amino acids: CASSPGTGGYEQYF. The CDR3 nucleotides are TGTGCCAGCAGCCCCGGGACAGGGGGCTACGAGCAGTACTTC.

The chain recombines TRBV27 with TRBJ1-4, with 8 positions matching TRBD1. Germline V lookup: CDR1 MNHEY, CDR2 SMNVEV (reference sequence). CDR3 size: 14 residues. V was pared by 4 bases and J by 8 bases, with 6 bases of the junction left unmatched. In nucleotides, the CDR3 is TGTGCCAGCAGTTCGACAGGGGCTGGGGAAAAACTGTTTTTT. This gives the protein CASSSTGAGEKLFF.

This rearrangement joins TRBV30 to TRBJ2-5; D gene unclear. The V end was cut by 8 bases, the J end by 3 bases, with 22 bases between. Germline V gives CDR1 GTSNPN, CDR2 SVGIG (reference sequence). The CDR3 is made up of 15 amino acids. DNA for the CDR3: TGTGCCCTAACCCCAATGGGTGGGCGGAAAGAGACCCAGTACTTC. Its protein product is CALTPMGGRKETQYF.

This clonotype was counted a few times. The rearrangement links TRBV12-3 or TRBV12-4 to TRBJ2-1; 7 nucleotides line up with TRBD1. There are 16 residues in the CDR3. The V and J ends lost 7 bases and 0 bases, in that order; junction bases with no gene match: 9. The CDR3 loop is CASTGGMKISYNEQFF. The CDR3 nucleotides are TGTGCCAGCACAGGGGGAATGAAGATCTCCTACAATGAGCAGTTCTTC.

This clonotype has just a few counts. The chain combines TRBV11-2 with TRBJ1-2; D might be TRBD1 (6 bases). The germline V and J ends were trimmed by 1 base and 4 bases, with 10 bases remaining between them. The CDR3 runs 14 residues. Germline CDR1 SGHAT, CDR2 FQNNGV. CDR3 DNA: TGTGCCAGCAGCTTAGGACAGGCTGGCTATGGCTACACCTTC. This gives the protein CASSLGQAGYGYTF.

This clonotype was found a few times. The genes are TRBV9 and TRBJ2-5; D possibly uses TRBD1 or TRBD2 (6 bases each). The CDR3 is 16 amino acids. The V end was cut by 4 bases, the J end by 2 bases, with 18 bases between. Germline CDR1 is SGDLS and CDR2 is YYNGEE. The CDR3 DNA sequence: TGTGCCAGCAGCTCCCGGGGGCGGACTCCTCAAGAGACCCAGTACTTC. Translation gives CASSSRGRTPQETQYF.

This clonotype was detected many times. This chain connects TRBV6-5 to TRBJ1-2; no clear D gene. CDR1 and CDR2 from the germline V gene are MNHEY and SVGAGI. V dropped 1 base and J dropped 8 bases, with 14 bases sitting between them. This CDR3 region has 14 residues. The CDR3 loop reads CASSYLGTGWGYTF. The CDR3, as DNA: TGTGCCAGCAGTTACTTAGGAACTGGATGGGGCTACACCTTC.

The CDR3 here is CASSGTSGAADTQYF. CDR3 in DNA: TGTGCCAGCAGTGGGACTAGCGGGGCGGCAGATACGCAGTATTTT. V gene TRBV2 combines with J gene TRBJ2-3; TRBD2 matches at 12 bases. The trim removed 4 bases at V and 4 bases at J, leaving 3 bases unmatched. The germline V gene encodes CDR1 SNHLY and CDR2 FYNNEI. The CDR3 loop spans 15 amino acids.

This clonotype has only a few counts. The genes are TRBV6-1 and TRBJ2-7; a weak D match, TRBD1 (5 bases). The CDR3 totals 14 residues. In germline, CDR1 is MNHNS, CDR2 SASEGT. V was cut by 11 bases and J by 1 base, with 18 bases left in between. Written as DNA, the CDR3 is TGTGCCGGGTCACCAGGGTCCCAGTCCTACGAGCAGTACTTC. It yields the protein CAGSPGSQSYEQYF.

The rearrangement uses TRBV12-3 or TRBV12-4 and TRBJ2-7; 7 nucleotides match TRBD1. V was clipped by 5 bases and J by 9 bases; unmatched bases: 13. CDR3 length equals 14 residues. CDR3 amino acids: CASSPRDRLKVQYF. In DNA, the CDR3 is TGTGCCAGCAGTCCACGGGACAGATTGAAGGTGCAGTACTTC.

The chain has TRBV5-1 and TRBJ2-1, with D unresolved. The V end lost 0 bases, the J end lost 0 bases, and 7 bases lay between the germline ends. This CDR3 spans 15 amino acids. Germline V gene sequence: CDR1 SGHRS, CDR2 YFSETQ. CDR3: CASSLELSSYNEQFF. CDR3 sequence (DNA): TGCGCCAGCAGCTTGGAACTCAGCTCCTACAATGAGCAGTTCTTC.

This rearrangement joins TRBV19 to TRBJ2-5; TRBD1 matches at 9 bases. In germline, CDR1 is LNHDA, CDR2 SQIVND (reference sequence). V trimming: 5 bases; J trimming: 11 bases; junction bases outside the gene matches: 12. The CDR3 is 14 amino acids. The CDR3 DNA is TGTGCCAGTAGTGCTTACAGGGGGCCTGGTGAGCAGTACTTC. Translation: CASSAYRGPGEQYF.

This chain connects TRBV7-9 to TRBJ2-7, with D possibly being TRBD2 (5 bases). Trimming took off 2 bases at V and 6 bases at J, with 8 bases between the two ends. This CDR3 comprises 12 residues. CDR1 is SEHNR and CDR2 is FQNEAQ in the germline V gene (reference sequence). As DNA, the CDR3 is TGTGCCAGCAGCTTAATAGCGAGCGAGCAGTACTTC. It translates to CASSLIASEQYF.

The rearrangement uses TRBV7-9 and TRBJ2-5; TRBD2 is a possible D gene (6 bases). This CDR3 region has 16 residues. The V gene lost 5 bases and the J gene lost 3 bases, with 19 bases spanning the gap. The V gene's germline CDR1 is SEHNR and CDR2 FQNEAQ (reference sequence). DNA of the CDR3: TGTGCCAGCAGCGTCGACGGGGGACTTTCTAAAGAGACCCAGTACTTC. As protein: CASSVDGGLSKETQYF.

This clonotype was seen a few times. The conserved phenylalanine or tryptophan is not found at the CDR3 terminus, so this likely reflects a read error. This chain joins TRBV7-9 and TRBJ2-5; 8 bases are shared with TRBD2. V shed 0 bases and J 5 bases; nucleotides not matched to a gene: 11. Germline V gene lookup returns CDR1 SEHNR and CDR2 FQNEAQ (reference sequence). CDR3 length: 17 residues. The CDR3 DNA reads as TGTGCCAGCAGCTTAGCCTCGGACGGGAGGGCCCGGGAGACCCAGTACCTC. Protein sequence: CASSLASDGRARETQYL.